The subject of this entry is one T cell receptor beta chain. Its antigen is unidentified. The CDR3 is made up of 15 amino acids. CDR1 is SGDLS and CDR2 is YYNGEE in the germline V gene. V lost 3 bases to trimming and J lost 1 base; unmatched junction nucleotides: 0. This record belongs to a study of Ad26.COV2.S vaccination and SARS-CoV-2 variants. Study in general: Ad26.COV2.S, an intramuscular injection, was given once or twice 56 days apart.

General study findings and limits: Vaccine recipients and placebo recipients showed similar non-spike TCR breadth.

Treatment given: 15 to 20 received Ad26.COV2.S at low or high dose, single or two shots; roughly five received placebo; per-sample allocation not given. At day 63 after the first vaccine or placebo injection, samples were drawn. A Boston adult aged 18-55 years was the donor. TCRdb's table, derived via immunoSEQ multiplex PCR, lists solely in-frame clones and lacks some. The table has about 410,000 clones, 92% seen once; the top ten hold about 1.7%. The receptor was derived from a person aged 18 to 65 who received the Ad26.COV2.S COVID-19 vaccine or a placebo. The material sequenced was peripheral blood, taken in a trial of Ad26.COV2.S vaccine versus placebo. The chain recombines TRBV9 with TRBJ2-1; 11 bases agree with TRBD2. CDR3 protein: CASSGLAGSYNEQFF. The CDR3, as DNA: TGTGCCAGCAGCGGACTAGCGGGGTCCTACAATGAGCAGTTCTTC. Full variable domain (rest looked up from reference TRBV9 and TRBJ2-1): DSGVTQTPKHLITATGQRVTLRCSPRSGDLSVYWYQQSLDQGLQFLIQYYNGEERAKGNILERFSAQQFPDLHSELNLSSLELGDSALYFCASSGLAGSYNEQFFGPGTRLTVL.